The T cell receptor (beta chain) under discussion was sequenced for a study of T-cell reconstitution after alpha-beta-depleted transplantation in children (TCRdb year 2016). Describing the broader study: Using TCR repertoire profiling, the study followed T-cell immune reconstitution in a quantitative way in children after TCRalphabeta/CD19-depleted allogeneic hematopoietic cell transplantation.

This clonotype was seen a handful of times. What antigen it recognizes has not been identified. Base qualities were left out, and no much larger clone turns up one base away. The library was built by means of PCR. Sequencing was performed on an Illumina HiSeq 2500. TCR libraries were prepared with molecular barcoding, using unique molecular identifiers to normalize TCRbeta repertoire quantification. Using fastp at Q25 and MiXCR, TCRdb reprocessed the public reads and kept productive beta chains. Here each entry gathers all rows of one CDR3 protein and keeps the most common genes and DNA. For this sample the table gives approximately 420,000 distinct CDR3 sequences, of which roughly a tenth were detected only once. The ten largest clonotypes hold nearly 5.5% of the sample. The CDR3 contains 12 residues, cysteine and phenylalanine counted. Solely the CDR3 DNA is kept, with 36 bases framed from the first base. CDR1 and CDR2 are drawn from the germline V gene: SQVTM, ANQGSEA. The germline ends are 14 bases apart after V is trimmed by 4 bases and J by 7 bases.

The V and J segments used are TRBV29-1 and TRBJ2-7; TRBD1 is a possible D gene, resting on 6 matching bases. This sample comprised PBMCs from the stem cell graft donor, obtained from the stem cell graft. This receptor was taken from a human donor who donated a stem cell graft to a child with acute myeloid leukemia. The encoded CDR3 is CSVAGVGREQYF. DNA sequence: TGCAGCGTTGCAGGGGTGGGAAGGGAGCAGTACTTC.